This is a list of T cell receptor beta chains from one sample in a study of T-cell reconstitution after alpha-beta-depleted transplantation in children. TCRdb used MiXCR to reprocess the PCR reads, holding one entry per CDR3 protein. The sample has 550,000 to 800,000 distinct CDR3 sequences; about an eighth are singletons. This sample comprised PBMCs, obtained before TCRalphabeta/CD19-depleted stem cell transplant. These receptors originate from a girl aged 2-10 years with congenital amegakaryocytic thrombocytopenia, due to receive a stem cell transplant. Each CDR3 is given with its conserved first and last residue. D genes are given only for firm matches. The size entry is marked missing in some rows and otherwise reads once, few, many or a size class.

clone_size: few; d_call: NA; j_call: TRBJ2-7; v_call: TRBV7-8; cdr3_length: 13; cdr3_nt: TGTGCCAGCAGCTTTCAGGGATCCGCCGAGCAGTACTTC; cdr3_aa: CASSFQGSAEQYF
clone_size: NA; d_call: TRBD2; j_call: TRBJ2-1; v_call: TRBV7-9; cdr3_length: 17; cdr3_nt: TGTGCCAGCAGCATAAATTTAGCGGGAGGCTACCTTAATGAGCAGTTCTTC; cdr3_aa: CASSINLAGGYLNEQFF
clone_size: NA; d_call: NA; j_call: TRBJ2-1; v_call: TRBV20-1; cdr3_length: 14; cdr3_nt: TGCAGTGCTATAGGGACATCCGACTACAATGAGCAGTTCTTC; cdr3_aa: CSAIGTSDYNEQFF
clone_size: few; d_call: TRBD2; j_call: TRBJ2-1; v_call: TRBV20-1; cdr3_length: 18; cdr3_nt: TGCAGTGCTCCGTCCGGGACTAGCGGGAGCAGCTATTGGGATGAGCAGTTCTTC; cdr3_aa: CSAPSGTSGSSYWDEQFF
clone_size: few; d_call: NA; j_call: TRBJ2-7; v_call: TRBV10-3; cdr3_length: 14; cdr3_nt: TGTGCCATCAGGGCTTCAAGCGGATCCTACGAGCAGTACTTC; cdr3_aa: CAIRASSGSYEQYF
clone_size: many; d_call: NA; j_call: TRBJ2-1; v_call: TRBV18; cdr3_length: 16; cdr3_nt: TGTGCCAGCTCACCAGCTTTAGTGGACCTAGACAATGAGCAGTTCTTC; cdr3_aa: CASSPALVDLDNEQFF
clone_size: many; d_call: NA; j_call: TRBJ1-1; v_call: TRBV11-2; cdr3_length: 12; cdr3_nt: TGTGCCAGCAATATGAGGGACACTGAAGCTTTCTTT; cdr3_aa: CASNMRDTEAFF
clone_size: few; d_call: NA; j_call: TRBJ2-1; v_call: TRBV20-1; cdr3_length: 15; cdr3_nt: TGCAGTGCTCGGAATGGGCCGGTCTCCTACAATGAGCAGTTCTTC; cdr3_aa: CSARNGPVSYNEQFF
clone_size: many; d_call: NA; j_call: TRBJ2-2; v_call: TRBV29-1; cdr3_length: 12; cdr3_nt: TGCAGCGTTGAAGATGGTGGCGGGGAGCTGTTTTTT; cdr3_aa: CSVEDGGGELFF
clone_size: NA; d_call: NA; j_call: TRBJ2-1; v_call: TRBV7-8; cdr3_length: 13; cdr3_nt: TGTGCCAGCAGCTTAGTATATCTACCCCAGCAGTTCTTC; cdr3_aa: CASSLVYLPQQFF
clone_size: many; d_call: TRBD2; j_call: TRBJ2-1; v_call: TRBV20-1; cdr3_length: 14; cdr3_nt: TGCAGTGCTCCGGGACTAGCGAATTACAATGAGCAGTTCTTC; cdr3_aa: CSAPGLANYNEQFF
clone_size: NA; d_call: TRBD1; j_call: TRBJ1-1; v_call: TRBV20-1; cdr3_length: 14; cdr3_nt: TGCAGTGCCCTTCTGGACAGGAGAAACACTGAAGCTTTCTTT; cdr3_aa: CSALLDRRNTEAFF
clone_size: many; d_call: TRBD2; j_call: TRBJ2-2; v_call: TRBV7-9; cdr3_length: 16; cdr3_nt: TGTGCCAGCAGCTTAATGGCTAGCGGGAGACCCGGGGAGCTGTTTTTT; cdr3_aa: CASSLMASGRPGELFF
clone_size: many; d_call: NA; j_call: TRBJ2-1; v_call: TRBV20-1; cdr3_length: 14; cdr3_nt: TGCAGTGCTTCGACGGGACTGGGATACAATGAGCAGTTCTTC; cdr3_aa: CSASTGLGYNEQFF
clone_size: many; d_call: NA; j_call: TRBJ2-5; v_call: TRBV7-2; cdr3_length: 14; cdr3_nt: TGTGCCAGCAGCTTAGGCTACCGGAAAGAGACCCAGTACTTC; cdr3_aa: CASSLGYRKETQYF
clone_size: many; d_call: NA; j_call: TRBJ2-7; v_call: TRBV6-1; cdr3_length: 13; cdr3_nt: TGTGCCAGCAAGAAAGGGACCGCTGGAGAGCAGTACTTC; cdr3_aa: CASKKGTAGEQYF
clone_size: many; d_call: NA; j_call: TRBJ2-7; v_call: TRBV7-9; cdr3_length: 14; cdr3_nt: TGTGCCAGCAGCGTGACACAGGACCACTACGAGCAGTACTTC; cdr3_aa: CASSVTQDHYEQYF
clone_size: many; d_call: TRBD2; j_call: TRBJ2-2; v_call: TRBV24-1; cdr3_length: 17; cdr3_nt: TGTGCCACCAGTGATCAAGCTAGCGGGAGGGCCACCGGGGAGCTGTTTTTT; cdr3_aa: CATSDQASGRATGELFF
clone_size: few; d_call: NA; j_call: TRBJ2-7; v_call: TRBV15; cdr3_length: 14; cdr3_nt: TGTGCCACCAGCACCGGGACGGACACCTACGAGCAGTACTTC; cdr3_aa: CATSTGTDTYEQYF
clone_size: few; d_call: TRBD2; j_call: TRBJ2-1; v_call: TRBV6-5; cdr3_length: 16; cdr3_nt: TGTGCCAGCTCCCCCGGGCTAGCGGGAGTTTTCCGGGAGCAGTTCTTC; cdr3_aa: CASSPGLAGVFREQFF
clone_size: NA; d_call: NA; j_call: TRBJ2-7; v_call: TRBV19; cdr3_length: 14; cdr3_nt: TGTGCCAGTAGTATCTCAGGATCATCCTACGAGCAGTACTTC; cdr3_aa: CASSISGSSYEQYF
clone_size: many; d_call: TRBD2; j_call: TRBJ2-1; v_call: TRBV29-1; cdr3_length: 15; cdr3_nt: TGCAGCGTTGAAGATTCGGGCGGGAGGGCGAATGAGCAGTTCTTC; cdr3_aa: CSVEDSGGRANEQFF
clone_size: NA; d_call: TRBD1; j_call: TRBJ2-3; v_call: TRBV5-8; cdr3_length: 15; cdr3_nt: TGTGCCAGCAGCCTTCTGGGACAGACGACAGATACGCAGTATTTT; cdr3_aa: CASSLLGQTTDTQYF
clone_size: NA; d_call: TRBD1; j_call: TRBJ2-7; v_call: TRBV20-1; cdr3_length: 14; cdr3_nt: TGCAGTGCTAGTCCGGGACAGGGGCGGGACGAGCAGTACTTC; cdr3_aa: CSASPGQGRDEQYF
clone_size: many; d_call: NA; j_call: TRBJ2-2; v_call: TRBV5-6; cdr3_length: 12; cdr3_nt: TGTGCCAGCAGTGTCTACACCGGGGAGCTGTTTTTT; cdr3_aa: CASSVYTGELFF
clone_size: many; d_call: TRBD2; j_call: TRBJ2-7; v_call: TRBV4-1; cdr3_length: 18; cdr3_nt: TGCGCCAGCAGCCAACAAGGGAGCGGAGCTGCGGGAGGGCGTGAGCAGTACTTC; cdr3_aa: CASSQQGSGAAGGREQYF
clone_size: NA; d_call: NA; j_call: TRBJ2-2; v_call: TRBV12-3/TRBV12-4; cdr3_length: 14; cdr3_nt: TGTGCCAACCTCCTCCAGGGTTCGGGCGGGGAGCTGTTTTTT; cdr3_aa: CANLLQGSGGELFF